These 20 T cell receptor beta chains share one sample of origin, sequenced in a study of blood T cells in healthy people across ages. A second about 7 to 12 cycle PCR used barcoded and J-beta primers. MiXCR, applied by TCRdb to the 5' RACE reads, yields one record per CDR3 protein. This table has approximately 780,000 distinct CDR3 sequences, about a quarter appearing once. This sample was also put to use in a study of T cells of mothers and their children.

Sequenced: blood. Every receptor here comes from a boy aged 5-17 years in good health.

This clonotype has just a few counts. The chain recombines TRBV4-2 with TRBJ1-5; D is unclear. With 0 bases removed from V and 9 bases from J, the gap between germline ends came to 15 bases. The CDR3 is made up of 15 amino acids. Germline CDR1 reads LGHNA; CDR2 reads YNFKEQ. The CDR3 reads CASSQDGVRSLPQHF. CDR3 in DNA: TGTGCCAGCAGCCAAGACGGCGTCAGGAGCTTGCCCCAGCATTTT.

This clonotype turned up a few times. The chain couples TRBV29-1 to TRBJ2-1; D is possibly TRBD1 (6 bases). CDR3 length equals 12 residues. CDR1 SQVTM and CDR2 ANQGSEA come from the germline V gene. Trimming left V 6 bases short and J 4 bases short, with 10 bases between. The CDR3 reads CSVNRAYNEQFF. CDR3 DNA sequence: TGCAGCGTAAACAGGGCTTACAATGAGCAGTTCTTC.

This clonotype occurred a few times. The rearrangement joins TRBV4-1 to TRBJ2-1, with a weak D call TRBD2 (5 bases). CDR1 and CDR2 from the germline V gene are MGHRA and YSYEKL. CDR3 length: 14 residues. Trimming pared 1 base from V and 9 bases from J, leaving 13 bases between. The CDR3 sequence: CASSQADLGVEQFF. CDR3 bases: TGCGCCAGCAGCCAAGCGGACCTCGGGGTTGAGCAGTTCTTC.

The chain employs TRBV4-3 and TRBJ1-2; a possible D gene is TRBD1 (5 bases). The CDR3 runs to 17 residues. The germline CDR1 and CDR2 sequences are LGHNA and YSLEER. The V end lost 0 bases, the J end lost 4 bases, and 18 bases lay between the germline ends. CDR3 nucleotides: TGCGCCAGCAGCCAAGATAGGAGGCTTCTAGGGACCTATGGCTACACCTTC. Protein: CASSQDRRLLGTYGYTF.

Ten or more counts support this clonotype. The chain couples TRBV6-5 to TRBJ2-1, with D perhaps matching TRBD2 (6 bases). Trimming cost V 8 bases and J 0 bases, with 14 bases left between them. This CDR3 contains 15 residues. CDR1 is MNHEY, CDR2 SVGAGI, per germline. CDR3 sequence: CASRRVGLSYNEQFF. For the CDR3, the DNA is TGTGCCAGCCGAAGGGTGGGACTCTCCTACAATGAGCAGTTCTTC.

V and J are TRBV7-9 and TRBJ2-4, with a tentative D call TRBD1 (6 bases). CDR1 and CDR2 from the germline V gene are SEHNR and FQNEAQ (reference sequence). This CDR3 spans 19 amino acids. V gave up 0 bases and J gave up 0 bases, with 18 bases separating them. CDR3: CASSLATGSSVEAKNIQYF. The DNA for the CDR3 is TGTGCCAGCAGCTTAGCCACAGGGTCGTCGGTAGAAGCCAAAAACATTCAGTACTTC.

This chain connects TRBV2 to TRBJ2-7; 9 positions agree with TRBD1. Germline loops: CDR1 SNHLY, CDR2 FYNNEI. This CDR3 has 16 residues. J gave up 2 bases and V 10 bases, and 15 bases lay outside the gene matches. The CDR3 nucleotides read TGTGCCACCGGACAGGGGTTGCAATCGATCCCCTACGAGCAGTACTTC. Translated: CATGQGLQSIPYEQYF.

The rearrangement links TRBV20-1 to TRBJ1-5, with D unclear. CDR1 and CDR2 (germline): DFQATT, SNEGSKA (reference sequence). V lost 1 base, J lost 9 bases, and 13 bases lay in between. This CDR3 comprises 13 residues. Written as DNA, the CDR3 is TGCAGTGCTAGAGCCCCGGGTCACAGGCCCCAGCATTTT. Its translation is CSARAPGHRPQHF.

This clonotype appeared many times. V is TRBV6-2 or TRBV6-3 and J is TRBJ1-1; D remains unclear. Germline V gene data show CDR1 as MNHEY and CDR2 as SVGEGT. The CDR3 contains 12 residues. The V gene lost 7 bases and the J gene lost 6 bases, with 12 bases spanning the gap. The CDR3 is CASTLGWAEAFF. CDR3 in DNA: TGTGCCAGCACGTTGGGATGGGCTGAAGCTTTCTTT.

This rearrangement joins TRBV4-1 to TRBJ2-3, with 8 bases aligning to TRBD2. This CDR3 has 18 amino acids. Germline V gene data show CDR1 as MGHRA and CDR2 as YSYEKL. V dropped 2 bases and J dropped 1; count of bases not matched to a gene: 11. The CDR3 loop is CASSQPRLGRGGTDTQYF. The CDR3 nucleotides are TGCGCCAGCAGCCAACCCCGGCTCGGGCGGGGGGGCACAGATACGCAGTATTTT.

This clonotype was recorded many times. V is TRBV2 and J is TRBJ2-7; D might be TRBD1 (5 bases). The CDR3 has 14 residues. V was trimmed by 8 bases and J by 0 bases, leaving 14 bases between them. The germline V gene has CDR1 SNHLY and CDR2 FYNNEI. CDR3 residues: CASLRQKSSYEQYF. In DNA, the CDR3 is TGTGCCAGCCTAAGACAGAAGAGCTCCTACGAGCAGTACTTC.

This chain joins TRBV12-3 or TRBV12-4 and TRBJ2-4, with a tentative D call TRBD2 (5 bases). CDR3 length equals 14 residues. The V and J ends lost 8 bases and 0 bases respectively, with 11 bases between them. The CDR3 region has the DNA TGTGCCAGCCAGTCCGGGGTAGCCAAAAACATTCAGTACTTC. Amino acid sequence: CASQSGVAKNIQYF.

This clonotype was counted only a few times. This sequence joins TRBV11-2 and TRBJ2-2; no firm D call. The CDR3 covers 15 residues. Between the trimmed V and J ends, which lost 2 bases and 1 base, there was a span of 8 bases. The germline V gene encodes CDR1 SGHAT and CDR2 FQNNGV. CDR3 amino acids: CASSLRQLNTGELFF. The DNA of the CDR3 is TGTGCCAGCAGCTTACGCCAGCTGAACACCGGGGAGCTGTTTTTT.

This clonotype was counted between two and nine times. A read error may account for a junction end that differs from germline. V usage is TRBV28 and J usage is TRBJ2-5; no reliable D call. The CDR3 has 13 amino acids. From germline, CDR1 is MDHEN and CDR2 SYDVKM. The CDR3 DNA reads as TGTGCCGGCAGTTTATTCGACGAAGAGACCCAGTACTTC. Residues: CAGSLFDEETQYF.

This clonotype came up a few times. This chain connects TRBV20-1 to TRBJ1-2; D perhaps matches TRBD1 (6 bases). The CDR3 covers 10 residues. Trimming cost V 1 base and J 12 bases, with 9 bases left between them. Per germline, CDR1 DFQATT and CDR2 SNEGSKA (reference sequence). The CDR3 protein is CSARAGADTF. The CDR3 nucleotides read TGCAGTGCTAGAGCAGGGGCCGACACCTTC.

The sample holds a few counts of this clonotype. The V call is TRBV5-1, the J call TRBJ1-2; 8 bases fit TRBD1. The J segment lost 11 bases and the V segment lost 2 bases, leaving 11 bases of the junction unmatched. Germline V lookup: CDR1 SGHRS, CDR2 YFSETQ. CDR3 size: 14 residues. The DNA for the CDR3 is TGCGCCAGCAGCTTCGTCGGGGACAGACAGGGGTACACCTTC. Protein product: CASSFVGDRQGYTF.

This clonotype showed up just a few times. The gene calls are TRBV2 and TRBJ1-4, with 8 nucleotides matching TRBD1. The CDR3 is 16 amino acids. Germline V gene lookup returns CDR1 SNHLY and CDR2 FYNNEI. With 7 bases clipped from V and 6 bases from J, the junction kept 13 bases outside the gene matches. The CDR3 protein is CASIGAAGTGYEKLFF. The CDR3 bases are TGTGCCAGCATTGGAGCCGCCGGGACAGGATATGAAAAACTGTTTTTT.

The table lists this clonotype with a few counts. The chain recombines TRBV4-2 with TRBJ2-5, with unresolved D. The last part of the DNA fits TRBJ2-7 better; the J call may be wrong. Looked up from germline, CDR1 is LGHNA and CDR2 is YNFKEQ. The CDR3 is 13 amino acids. The CDR3: CASSQVLTYEQYF. CDR3 in DNA: TGTGCCAGCAGCCAGGTCCTCACCTACGAGCAGTACTTC.

The DNA for the CDR3 is TGCGGAGGGCGGAGGGCTAACGAGCAGTACTTC. It specifies CGGRRANEQYF. The rearrangement joins TRBV20-1 to TRBJ2-5; TRBD2 might be the D (6 bases). The DNA matches TRBJ2-7 better at its end, which makes the J call doubtful. The germline V gene has CDR1 DFQATT and CDR2 SNEGSKA (reference sequence). This CDR3 spans 11 amino acids.

This clonotype was seen only a few times. CDR3 sequence: CASSPGSDLTGELFF. Here the CDR3 DNA reads TGTGCCAGCAGCCCGGGGTCCGATTTGACCGGGGAGCTGTTTTTT. The genes are TRBV6-5 and TRBJ2-2, with a possible D match to TRBD2 (5 bases). CDR3 length equals 15 residues. The V and J ends lost 6 bases and 5 bases respectively, with 16 bases between them. Germline V gene data show CDR1 as MNHEY and CDR2 as SVGAGI.